This TCR beta chain derives from a study of blood T cell repertoires in COVID-19 (dated by TCRdb to 2020 to 2022). Some background on the complete study: Samples covering the acute and convalescent phases of COVID-19 were provided by collaborators in the United States, Italy and Spain. The prospective study material was composed of cDNA or gDNA derived from T cells, B-cell-depleted T cells, or PBMCs. Deeply sampled blood TCRbeta repertoires from subjects exposed to, actively infected with, or recovered from COVID-19 were included in the dataset. The repertoires were released in a freely available public database intended as a resource for research on the immune response to SARS-CoV-2. Samples were obtained from the ongoing ImmuneRACE study (first 160 participants) and from over 1,000 subjects provided by 6 global collaborators. A de-identified subject ID, COVID-19 status, age in years and sex were almost always included in the sample metadata. Where available, HLA class I and class II types were obtained from metadata supplied by the sample provider rather than from assay-based typing.

TCRbeta CDR3 regions were amplified from genomic DNA by means of the immunoSEQ Assay, a bias-controlled multiplex PCR. The paper's processing steps were these. The number of nucleated cells in each sample was estimated from the amplification of reference gene primers within the assay. Sequence reads were collapsed and filtered to measure the absolute abundance of every unique TCRbeta CDR3 rearrangement. Productive Simpson clonality was computed per sample as the square root of Simpson's diversity index over productive rearrangements. TCRdb's version of the immuneACCESS table is confined to in-frame rearrangements and falls short of the full clone set. An unresolved V gene accounts for under half of the shortfall where checked; the remainder is of unknown origin. V, J and clone size are taken as reported in that table, and D and trimming were inferred from the DNA itself. The sample table shows about 260,000 clones, and 88% are seen once. In total, the top ten clones hold roughly 10% of the sample.

General study outcomes and caveats: The amount of clinical and demographic metadata varied by source and participant and was provided uncurated.

Concerning this clone: Its recognized antigen is unknown. No base quality values were provided; no much bigger clone lies one nucleotide off.

One collaborating source in Seattle enrolled patients during active infection and followed them longitudinally through the course of disease. Collaborating institutions collected whole blood in K2EDTA tubes following their own protocols. For TCRbeta analysis, collaborators shipped samples in one of three forms: frozen whole blood, isolated PBMCs, or DNA extracted from either of those sample types. The receptor was isolated from a woman in her sixties or seventies with COVID-19, enrolled during active disease. Source material: peripheral blood.

The sequence in DNA is TGTGCCAGCAGCCAAGTGGGGGGATTTGAGACCCAGTACTTC. The resulting protein is CASSQVGGFETQYF. The chain links TRBV3-1 (or the pseudogene TRBV3-2) with TRBJ2-5, and possibly TRBD2, on 6 matching bases. V lost 1 base and J lost 5 bases; the stretch between them is 11 bases long. The germline V gene (reference sequence) specifies LGHDT as CDR1 and YNNKEL as CDR2. The CDR3, from cysteine to phenylalanine, totals 14 residues. Of all the DNA, just the CDR3 is kept, 42 bases in frame from base 1.